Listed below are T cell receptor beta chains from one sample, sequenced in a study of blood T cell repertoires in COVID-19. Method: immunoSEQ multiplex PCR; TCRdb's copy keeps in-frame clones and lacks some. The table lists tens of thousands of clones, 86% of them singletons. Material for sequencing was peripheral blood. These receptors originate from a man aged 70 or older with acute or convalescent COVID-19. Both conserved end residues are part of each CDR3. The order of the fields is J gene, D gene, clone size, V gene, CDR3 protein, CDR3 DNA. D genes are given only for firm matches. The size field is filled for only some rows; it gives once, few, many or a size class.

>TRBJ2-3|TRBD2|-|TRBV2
CASSGLAGADTQYF
TGTGCCAGCAGTGGACTAGCGGGGGCAGATACGCAGTATTTT
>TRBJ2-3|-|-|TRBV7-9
CASSLAMGAPSTDTQYF
TGTGCCAGCAGCTTAGCAATGGGGGCTCCTAGCACAGATACGCAGTATTTT
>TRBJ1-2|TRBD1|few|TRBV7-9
CASSAWDRGRGYTF
TGTGCCAGCAGCGCGTGGGACAGGGGGAGAGGCTACACCTTC
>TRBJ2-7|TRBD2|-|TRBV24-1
CATSDSKAGTSGRAYEQYF
TGTGCCACCAGTGATTCTAAGGCCGGGACTAGCGGGAGGGCCTACGAGCAGTACTTC
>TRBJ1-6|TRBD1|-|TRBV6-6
CASTKLTGTGGGPLHF
TGTGCCAGCACCAAATTAACCGGGACAGGGGGGGGACCCCTCCACTTT
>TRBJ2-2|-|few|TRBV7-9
CASSLDTFGELFF
TGTGCCAGCAGCTTAGACACGTTCGGGGAGCTGTTTTTT
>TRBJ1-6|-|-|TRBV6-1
CASSEPPSGMYSPLHF
TGTGCCAGCAGTGAACCCCCATCGGGGATGTACTCACCCCTCCACTTT
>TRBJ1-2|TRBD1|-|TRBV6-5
CASGLQGAYYGYTF
TGTGCCAGCGGATTACAGGGGGCGTACTATGGCTACACCTTC
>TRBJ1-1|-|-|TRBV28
CASSTPVMNTEAFF
TGTGCCAGCAGTACTCCGGTGATGAACACTGAAGCTTTCTTT
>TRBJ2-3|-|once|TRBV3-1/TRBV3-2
CASSLTHLRDTQYF
TGTGCCAGCAGCCTGACACACCTTAGGGATACGCAGTATTTT
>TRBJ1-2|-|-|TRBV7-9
CASSPLVDSYGYTF
TGTGCCAGCAGCCCTCTTGTCGACTCCTATGGCTACACCTTC
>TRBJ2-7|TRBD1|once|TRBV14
CASSQLRDRGLRWEQYF
TGTGCCAGCAGCCAACTCCGGGACAGGGGGCTTAGGTGGGAGCAGTACTTC
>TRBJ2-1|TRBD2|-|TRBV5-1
CASSLGLAGVNEQFF
TGCGCCAGCAGCTTAGGACTAGCGGGGGTCAATGAGCAGTTCTTC
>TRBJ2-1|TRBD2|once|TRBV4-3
CASSQDARGRASNNEQFF
TGCGCCAGCAGCCAAGATGCTCGCGGGAGGGCCTCGAACAATGAGCAGTTCTTC